The 27 T cell receptor beta chains in this list originate from one sample, sequenced in a study of T cell responses to AZD1222 COVID-19 vaccine (dated by TCRdb to the early 2020s). The time point label of this sample denotes: baseline before first vaccination. Library preparation used the immunoSEQ multiplex PCR assay. TCRdb retrieved this table from immuneACCESS and kept in-frame rearrangements only. Not all clones are present; in checked studies, unresolved V genes account for under half, and no reason is known for the remainder. The sample table shows about 130,000 clones, and roughly 88% are seen once. The ten most abundant clones make up approximately 7% of the sample. Material: peripheral blood, obtained on day 0 of AZD1222 vaccination. The receptors were sampled from an adult in good health.

A single count supports this clone. This chain connects TRBV5-1 to TRBJ2-2, with D perhaps TRBD2 (6 bases). Germline V gene data show CDR1 as SGHRS and CDR2 as YFSETQ. V shed 3 bases and J shed 3 bases, with 6 bases lying between them. This CDR3 region has 13 residues. This CDR3 reads CASSSGDTGELFF. CDR3 nucleotide sequence: TGCGCCAGCAGCTCGGGGGACACCGGGGAGCTGTTTTTT.

This chain uses TRBV7-8 with TRBJ2-5, with 12 bases that match TRBD2. The CDR3 consists of 17 residues. J was trimmed by 4 bases and V by 2 bases; bases with no gene match: 8. The V gene's germline CDR1 is SGHVS and CDR2 FQNEAQ. In DNA form, the CDR3 reads TGTGCCAGCAGCTTATTTCCGGCTAGCGGGGGGGCAGAGACCCAGTACTTC. Its protein product is CASSLFPASGGAETQYF.

This chain links TRBV11-2 with TRBJ2-7; 9 positions agree with TRBD1. Germline lookup yields CDR1 SGHAT and CDR2 FQNNGV. The CDR3 totals 13 residues. The V segment lost 3 bases and the J segment 12 bases; nucleotides outside the gene matches: 9. The CDR3 spells CASSFRGDREGYF. The CDR3 DNA is TGTGCCAGCAGCTTTAGGGGGGACAGGGAGGGGTACTTC.

The rearrangement links TRBV7-9 to TRBJ1-1; D call uncertain. The V and J ends lost 1 base and 4 bases respectively, with 4 bases between them. The length of the CDR3 is 12 residues. CDR1 and CDR2 (germline): SEHNR, FQNEAQ (reference sequence). This CDR3 reads CASSLEFTEAFF. The DNA of the CDR3 is TGTGCCAGCAGCTTAGAATTCACTGAAGCTTTCTTT.

The gene calls are TRBV11-2 and TRBJ2-7; the D gene is possibly TRBD2 (5 bases). CDR1 is SGHAT and CDR2 is FQNNGV in the germline V gene. This CDR3 has 16 amino acids. Deletions cut 5 bases from V and 3 bases from J, with 20 bases between. The CDR3 sequence: CASSPWATGSSYEQYF. Written as DNA, the CDR3 is TGTGCCAGCAGCCCCTGGGCGACGGGGTCGAGCTACGAGCAGTACTTC.

The V and J genes are TRBV12-3 or TRBV12-4 and TRBJ2-2; D may correspond to TRBD1 or TRBD2 (6 bases each). V lost 8 bases and J lost 8, with 15 bases in between. This CDR3 has 13 amino acids. DNA of the CDR3: TGTGCCAGCTCGGGGGCCCGGAGGGGGGAGCTGTTTTTT. Its translation: CASSGARRGELFF.

The chain couples TRBV14 to TRBJ1-2; 9 bases align to TRBD1. CDR1 SGHDN and CDR2 FVKESK come from the germline V gene. This CDR3 has 15 amino acids. V shed 4 bases, J shed 7 bases, and the junction held 10 bases outside the gene matches. As DNA, the CDR3 is TGTGCCAGCAGCCTAGGGACAGGACAGGGGTCTGGCTACACCTTC. Translated, it gives CASSLGTGQGSGYTF.

A single count supports this clone. The chain uses TRBV7-9 and TRBJ1-2, with D unclear. CDR1 is SEHNR, CDR2 FQNEAQ, per germline (reference sequence). Trimming removed 7 bases at V and 6 bases at J, with 12 bases between. This CDR3 is built from 12 residues. CDR3 DNA: TGTGCCAGCACCCCCATGGCAGATGGCTACACCTTC. Translation gives CASTPMADGYTF.

The rearrangement joins TRBV5-1 to TRBJ2-2; TRBD2 matches at 14 bases. Germline V gene sequence: CDR1 SGHRS, CDR2 YFSETQ. This CDR3 region has 19 residues. V shed 3 bases and J 4 bases; nucleotides not matched to a gene: 11. CDR3 sequence: CASSSSGTSGSGPTGELFF. Here the CDR3 DNA reads TGCGCCAGCAGCTCATCCGGGACTAGCGGGAGCGGCCCCACCGGGGAGCTGTTTTTT.

The CDR3 coding sequence is TGTGCCAGCAGCTTGGCCTTCCGGGCGAAAGGCCACACTGAAGCTTTCTTT. It codes for CASSLAFRAKGHTEAFF. The V and J genes are TRBV5-6 and TRBJ1-1; D is undetermined. The CDR3 has 17 amino acids. The V gene lost 0 bases and the J gene lost 3 bases, with 18 bases spanning the gap. CDR1 and CDR2 (germline): SGHDT, YYEEEE. The whole variable domain, remainder taken from reference TRBV5-6 and TRBJ1-1, is DAGVTQSPTHLIKTRGQQVTLRCSPKSGHDTVSWYQQALGQGPQFIFQYYEEEERQRGNFPDRFSGHQFPNYSSELNVNALLLGDSALYLCASSLAFRAKGHTEAFFGQGTRLTVV.

The chain uses TRBV6-2 or TRBV6-3 and TRBJ1-1; perhaps TRBD1 as D (5 bases). The CDR3 length is 14 residues. V was shortened by 3 bases and J by 2 bases, with 10 bases between the two germline ends. CDR1 MNHEY and CDR2 SVGEGT come from the germline V gene. DNA of the CDR3: TGTGCCAGCAGTTATGGGGGATTTAACACTGAAGCTTTCTTT. It specifies CASSYGGFNTEAFF.

CDR3 sequence (DNA): TGTGCCAGCAGTGACAGCTCTGGGGCCAACGTCCTGACTTTC. This encodes CASSDSSGANVLTF. The rearrangement uses TRBV2 and TRBJ2-6, with D hard to call. Trimming left V 3 bases short and J 0 bases short, with 3 bases between. The CDR3 contains 14 residues. Germline loops: CDR1 SNHLY, CDR2 FYNNEI.

CDR3 bases: TGTGCCAGCAGTTTACAAGGGGGAGCTAACTATGGCTACACCTTC. It is translated as CASSLQGGANYGYTF. The chain combines TRBV27 with TRBJ1-2, with D tentatively TRBD1 (6 bases). The CDR3 is made up of 15 amino acids. Trimming cost V 2 bases and J 0 bases, with 10 bases left between them. CDR1 and CDR2 (germline): MNHEY, SMNVEV (reference sequence).

The genes are TRBV4-2 and TRBJ1-2, with 12 nucleotides matching TRBD1. J lost 8 bases, V lost 0 bases, and 1 base had no gene match. Germline V CDR1 and CDR2: LGHNA, YNFKEQ. This CDR3 spans 14 amino acids. Here the CDR3 DNA reads TGTGCCAGCAGCCAAGAAGGGACAGGGGGCGGCTACACCTTC. Amino acids: CASSQEGTGGGYTF.

The chain couples TRBV28 to TRBJ1-3; D possibly corresponds to TRBD1 (6 bases). V lost 6 bases to trimming and J lost 7 bases, with 16 bases between them. The germline CDR1 and CDR2 sequences are MDHEN and SYDVKM. There are 14 residues in the CDR3. CDR3 in DNA: TGTGCCAGCAGACTACAGGGATTTGTGAACACCATATATTTT. Its protein product is CASRLQGFVNTIYF.

The chain links TRBV2 to TRBJ1-4, with a weak D call TRBD1 (6 bases). V shed 7 bases and J shed 5 bases, with 17 bases lying between them. The V gene's germline CDR1 is SNHLY and CDR2 FYNNEI. This CDR3 has 15 residues. Written as DNA, the CDR3 is TGTGCCAGCACCATAAGACCGGGGGCGAATGAAAAACTGTTTTTT. Residues: CASTIRPGANEKLFF.

This clone was recorded once. V and J are TRBV18 and TRBJ1-5; D uncertain. Trimming left V 5 bases short and J 2 bases short, with 13 bases between. The V gene's germline CDR1 is KGHSH and CDR2 LQKENI. The CDR3 sequence is 15 residues long. The CDR3 loop reads CASSSLQGGNQPQHF. The CDR3 DNA reads as TGTGCCAGCTCATCCCTCCAAGGTGGCAATCAGCCCCAGCATTTT. The full variable domain, its missing parts supplied by reference TRBV18 and TRBJ1-5, is NAGVMQNPRHLVRRRGQEARLRCSPMKGHSHVYWYRQLPEEGLKFMVYLQKENIIDESGMPKERFSAEFPKEGPSILRIQQVVRGDSAAYFCASSSLQGGNQPQHFGDGTRLSIL.

J is TRBJ1-4 and V is TRBV6-5; unclear D gene. Germline loops: CDR1 MNHEY, CDR2 SVGAGI. With 0 bases removed from V and 0 bases from J, the gap between germline ends came to 8 bases. This CDR3 region has 16 residues. This CDR3 reads CASSYSITATNEKLFF. The CDR3 nucleotides are TGTGCCAGCAGTTACTCGATCACAGCAACTAATGAAAAACTGTTTTTT.

The V and J genes are TRBV5-6 and TRBJ2-7; 10 nucleotides line up with TRBD2. Germline CDR1 is SGHDT and CDR2 is YYEEEE. There are 15 residues in the CDR3. J gave up 2 bases and V 1 base, and 3 bases lay outside the gene matches. The CDR3 region is CASSLSGLAAYEQYF. In nucleotides, the CDR3 is TGTGCCAGCAGCTTGTCAGGACTAGCGGCCTACGAGCAGTACTTC. The complete variable domain, with remaining parts taken from reference TRBV5-6 and TRBJ2-7, reads DAGVTQSPTHLIKTRGQQVTLRCSPKSGHDTVSWYQQALGQGPQFIFQYYEEEERQRGNFPDRFSGHQFPNYSSELNVNALLLGDSALYLCASSLSGLAAYEQYFGPGTRLTVT.

This chain uses TRBV7-3 with TRBJ2-4, with 7 bases that match TRBD1. V was clipped by 0 bases and J by 5 bases; unmatched bases: 13. Germline CDR1 SGHTA, CDR2 FQGTGA. There are 18 residues in the CDR3. The DNA of the CDR3 is TGTGCCAGCAGCTTAACGAGGGGGCGGAATCGGACTGAAAACATTCAGTACTTC. Translating gives CASSLTRGRNRTENIQYF.

The count of this clone is one. This chain joins TRBV3-1 (or the pseudogene TRBV3-2) and TRBJ2-1, with D perhaps matching TRBD2 (7 bases). Germline V gene lookup returns CDR1 LGHDT and CDR2 YNNKEL (reference sequence). Trimming removed 6 bases at V and 0 bases at J, with 24 bases between. This CDR3 is built from 19 residues. The CDR3 spells CASRGGAGGPSSSYNEQFF. In nucleotides, the CDR3 is TGTGCCAGCAGGGGGGGGGCAGGAGGTCCTTCAAGCTCCTACAATGAGCAGTTCTTC.

V and J are TRBV6-1 and TRBJ2-1, with D tentatively TRBD1 or TRBD2 (5 bases each). V was shortened by 4 bases and J by 3 bases, with 16 bases between the two germline ends. CDR1 is MNHNS, CDR2 SASEGT, per germline. This CDR3 contains 16 residues. The CDR3 sequence is CASSATGRGNYNEQFF. For the CDR3, the DNA is TGTGCCAGCAGTGCTACGGGAAGGGGAAACTACAATGAGCAGTTCTTC.

The CDR3: CASSVGGAGTDTQYF. In DNA, the CDR3 is TGTGCCAGCAGCGTAGGGGGTGCGGGCACAGATACGCAGTATTTT. The chain is built from TRBV9 and TRBJ2-3; D gene uncertain. The V end lost 0 bases, the J end lost 1 base, and 9 bases lay between the germline ends. This CDR3 comprises 15 residues. Germline assignment: CDR1 SGDLS and CDR2 YYNGEE.

This sequence joins TRBV5-6 and TRBJ1-2, with no clear D. From germline, CDR1 is SGHDT and CDR2 YYEEEE. The length of the CDR3 is 15 residues. The germline V and J ends were trimmed by 0 bases and 3 bases, with 12 bases remaining between them. The chain's CDR3 is CASSLVWVSDYGYTF. The CDR3 DNA reads TGTGCCAGCAGCTTGGTATGGGTTTCGGACTATGGCTACACCTTC. The full variable domain, in which reference TRBV5-6 and TRBJ1-2 provide the parts outside the CDR3, is DAGVTQSPTHLIKTRGQQVTLRCSPKSGHDTVSWYQQALGQGPQFIFQYYEEEERQRGNFPDRFSGHQFPNYSSELNVNALLLGDSALYLCASSLVWVSDYGYTFGSGTRLTVV.

This clone was seen just once. The chain is built from TRBV3-1 (or the pseudogene TRBV3-2) and TRBJ2-5, with 15 bases identical to TRBD2. With 3 bases clipped from V and 7 bases from J, the junction kept 9 bases outside the gene matches. The CDR3 totals 17 residues. The V gene's germline CDR1 is LGHDT and CDR2 YNNKEL (reference sequence). CDR3 nucleotide sequence: TGTGCCAGCAGCCAGGGACTAGCGGGGGGACCAGCCGGGACCCAGTACTTC. It specifies CASSQGLAGGPAGTQYF.

The J gene is TRBJ1-6, the V gene TRBV2; D is unresolved. The CDR3 has 16 residues. The germline gives CDR1 SNHLY, CDR2 FYNNEI. Trimming cost V 9 bases and J 0 bases, with 15 bases left between them. In DNA, the CDR3 is TGTGCCAGTGAAGAAGGAGGGATCTCCTATAATTCACCCCTCCACTTT. Its translation is CASEEGGISYNSPLHF.

The chain is built from TRBV6-5 and TRBJ2-7, with TRBD1 matching 10 bases. V lost 4 bases, J lost 4 bases, and 4 bases stayed unmatched. The germline gives CDR1 MNHEY, CDR2 SVGAGI. The CDR3 totals 14 residues. The CDR3 coding sequence is TGTGCCAGCAGTTCGAGGGACAGGGGTTACGAGCAGTACTTC. Amino acids: CASSSRDRGYEQYF.